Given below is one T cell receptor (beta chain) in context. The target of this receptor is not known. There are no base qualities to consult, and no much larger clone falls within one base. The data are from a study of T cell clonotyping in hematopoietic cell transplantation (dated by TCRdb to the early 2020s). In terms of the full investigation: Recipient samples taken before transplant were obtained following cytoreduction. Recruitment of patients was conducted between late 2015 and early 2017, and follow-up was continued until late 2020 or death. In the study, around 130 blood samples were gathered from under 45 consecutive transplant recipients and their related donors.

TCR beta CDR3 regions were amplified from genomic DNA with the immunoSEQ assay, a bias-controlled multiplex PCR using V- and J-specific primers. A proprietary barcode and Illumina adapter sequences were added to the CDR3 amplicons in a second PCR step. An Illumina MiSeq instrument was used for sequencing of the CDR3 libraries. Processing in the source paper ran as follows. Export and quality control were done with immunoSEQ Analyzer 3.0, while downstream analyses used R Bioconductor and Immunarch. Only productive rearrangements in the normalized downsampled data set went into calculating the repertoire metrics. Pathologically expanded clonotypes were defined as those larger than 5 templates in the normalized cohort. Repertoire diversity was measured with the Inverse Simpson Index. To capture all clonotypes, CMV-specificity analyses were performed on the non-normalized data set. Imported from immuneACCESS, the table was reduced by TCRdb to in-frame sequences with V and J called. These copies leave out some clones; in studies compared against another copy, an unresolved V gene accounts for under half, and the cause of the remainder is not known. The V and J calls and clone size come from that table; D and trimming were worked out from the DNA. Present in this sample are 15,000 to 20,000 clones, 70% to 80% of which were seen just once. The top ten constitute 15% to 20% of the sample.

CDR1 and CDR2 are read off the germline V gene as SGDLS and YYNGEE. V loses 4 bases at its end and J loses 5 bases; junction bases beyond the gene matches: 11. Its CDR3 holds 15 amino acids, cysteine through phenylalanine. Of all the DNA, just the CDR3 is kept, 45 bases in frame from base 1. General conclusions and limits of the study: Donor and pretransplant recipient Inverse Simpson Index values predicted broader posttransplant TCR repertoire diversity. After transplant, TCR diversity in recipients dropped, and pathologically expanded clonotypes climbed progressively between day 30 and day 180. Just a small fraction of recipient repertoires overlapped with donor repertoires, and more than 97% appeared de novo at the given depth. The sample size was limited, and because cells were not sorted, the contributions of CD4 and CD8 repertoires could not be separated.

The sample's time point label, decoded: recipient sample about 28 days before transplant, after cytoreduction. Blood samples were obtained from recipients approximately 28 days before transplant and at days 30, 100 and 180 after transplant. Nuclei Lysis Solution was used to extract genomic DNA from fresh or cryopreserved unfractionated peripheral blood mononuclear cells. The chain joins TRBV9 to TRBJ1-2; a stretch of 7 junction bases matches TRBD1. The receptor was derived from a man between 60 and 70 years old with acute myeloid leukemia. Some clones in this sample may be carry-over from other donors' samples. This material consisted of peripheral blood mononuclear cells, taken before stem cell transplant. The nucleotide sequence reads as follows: TGTGCCAGCAGCCCAACTCTACAGGGGAAGTATGGCTACACCTTC. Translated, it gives CASSPTLQGKYGYTF.